The 8 T cell receptor beta chains below come from one sample, sequenced in a study of CD8 T cells in ankylosing spondylitis. TCRdb re-analysed the 5' RACE reads in MiXCR, keeping a single row per CDR3 protein. The sample consists of roughly 130,000 distinct CDR3 sequences, over 6% of them appearing once. Specimen: blood, either unsorted or a sorted T cell fraction (not recorded which). These receptors were obtained from a male donor with ankylosing spondylitis or in good health (not recorded which).

This clonotype was seen more than once but under ten times. This sequence joins TRBV9 and TRBJ2-2; D gene unclear. Germline-derived CDR1 and CDR2 are SGDLS and YYNGEE. The CDR3 contains 13 residues. V was clipped by 7 bases and J by 1 base, with 8 bases between them. The CDR3 DNA reads TGTGCCAGCGGACCGGGGAACACCGGGGAGCTGTTTTTT. Translated: CASGPGNTGELFF.

This clonotype was observed at least ten times. This chain joins TRBV7-8 and TRBJ2-5; the D call may be TRBD1 or TRBD2 (5 bases each). Trimming took off 3 bases at V and 2 bases at J, with 7 bases between the two ends. The CDR3 runs 13 residues. Germline loops: CDR1 SGHVS, CDR2 FQNEAQ. The DNA for the CDR3 is TGTGCCAGCAGCTTGGGGGATCAAGAGACCCAGTACTTC. Its protein product is CASSLGDQETQYF. Based on the CDR3 plus reference TRBV7-8 and TRBJ2-5, the full variable domain is GAGVSQSPRYKVAKRGQDVALRCDPISGHVSLFWYQQALGQGPEFLTYFQNEAQLDKSGLPSDRFFAERPEGSVSTLKIQRTQQEDSAVYLCASSLGDQETQYFGPGTRLLVL.

This clonotype was picked up many times. The chain is built from TRBV12-3 or TRBV12-4 and TRBJ1-2; TRBD1 is a possible D gene (6 bases). The CDR3 runs to 17 residues. V lost 6 bases, J lost 3 bases, and 23 bases lay in between. The CDR3 nucleotides are TGTGCCAGCAGCCCATGGGAGAGAGAGGACAGCTACTATGGCTACACCTTC. Protein: CASSPWEREDSYYGYTF.

This clonotype was detected ten times or more. The chain joins TRBV28 to TRBJ2-1, with 9 bases matching TRBD2. Trimming at V came to 2 bases and at J to 7 bases, leaving 6 bases not matched to a gene. Germline V lookup: CDR1 MDHEN, CDR2 SYDVKM. This CDR3 has 15 residues. CDR3 nucleotides: TGTGCCAGCAGTTTACGGCTAGCGGGACGGAATGAGCAGTTCTTC. Translated, it gives CASSLRLAGRNEQFF.

This clonotype was counted at least ten times. The V call is TRBV7-8, the J call TRBJ2-5; no firm D call. The V end was cut by 1 base, the J end by 0 bases, with 3 bases between. Germline V lookup: CDR1 SGHVS, CDR2 FQNEAQ. The CDR3 runs 13 residues. DNA of the CDR3: TGTGCCAGCAGCTTAGGTTACCAAGAGACCCAGTACTTC. This gives the protein CASSLGYQETQYF.

This clonotype was seen at least ten times. The chain couples TRBV20-1 to TRBJ2-5; 10 positions agree with TRBD2. CDR3 length equals 13 residues. Unmatched junction bases numbered 3, after V lost 3 bases and J lost 5 bases. Looked up from germline, CDR1 is DFQATT and CDR2 is SNEGSKA (reference sequence). The CDR3 region has the DNA TGCAGTGCTAGTCTAGCGGGAGTGGAGACCCAGTACTTC. Translating gives CSASLAGVETQYF.

This clonotype was counted at least ten times. The chain couples TRBV6-1 to TRBJ2-3, with D maybe TRBD1 (5 bases). This CDR3 spans 13 amino acids. V lost 6 bases, J lost 3 bases, and 10 bases lay in between. From germline, CDR1 is MNHNS and CDR2 SASEGT. The CDR3 sequence: CASRDTRTDTQYF. Here the CDR3 DNA reads TGTGCCAGCAGGGACACCAGAACAGATACGCAGTATTTT.

The chain joins TRBV4-2 to TRBJ2-3, with D tentatively TRBD1 or TRBD2 (6 bases each). Trimming cost V 0 bases and J 6 bases, with 13 bases left between them. CDR1 and CDR2 from the germline V gene are LGHNA and YNFKEQ. This CDR3 is 15 amino acids long. The CDR3 protein is CASSQEQGGSDTQYF. The DNA of the CDR3 is TGTGCCAGCAGCCAAGAACAGGGAGGAAGTGATACGCAGTATTTT.